This is a list of T cell receptor beta chains from one sample in a study of cytomegalovirus exposure and HLA in healthy donors. Profiling relied on immunoSEQ multiplex PCR, and the TCRdb table lists in-frame clones only, not all of them. The sample carries 100,000 to 150,000 clones, around 73% recorded once. The sequencing sample was made of PBMCs. These receptors were taken from a man aged 55 to 70 in good health and CMV-seropositive. The CDR3 runs from the conserved cysteine through the conserved F or W. The D gene is left open where the match is weak. Only some rows state a clone size, as once, few, many or a class for expanded clones.

J gene | clone size | V gene | D gene | CDR3 DNA | CDR3 protein
TRBJ1-1 | few | TRBV2 | . | TGTGCCAGCCAGTTATACACTGAAGCTTTCTTT | CASQLYTEAFF
TRBJ2-3 | . | TRBV7-6 | . | TGTGCCAGCAGCTTAGAAGCTGGTGCAGATACGCAGTATTTT | CASSLEAGADTQYF
TRBJ2-1 | . | TRBV5-4 | TRBD1 | TGTGCCAGCAGCTTGTTGGGTCAGGGGGCGCGAAGTGTTGAGCAGTTCTTC | CASSLLGQGARSVEQFF
TRBJ2-2 | . | TRBV18 | . | TGTGCCAGCTCACCGGGCCAGGGGAGGAACACCGGGGAGCTGTTTTTT | CASSPGQGRNTGELFF
TRBJ1-2 | . | TRBV28 | . | TGTGCCAGCAGTTTGGGGAGGGGGAGGGGCTACACCTTC | CASSLGRGRGYTF
TRBJ1-1 | . | TRBV29-1 | TRBD1 | TGCAGCGTCCCGGGACAGGGAATGAACACTGAAGCTTTCTTT | CSVPGQGMNTEAFF
TRBJ2-1 | . | TRBV7-9 | . | TGTGCCAGCAGCTCCACTCCAATCGGACAGTGGGGGGGCAATGAGCAGTTCTTC | CASSSTPIGQWGGNEQFF
TRBJ1-1 | . | TRBV6-1 | . | TGTGCCAGCAGTGAAGAAGGGTTAACAGGACAGAACACTGAAGCTTTCTTT | CASSEEGLTGQNTEAFF
TRBJ2-7 | . | TRBV6-5 | TRBD2 | TGTGCCAGCAGTTACTCGGGAGGGGTGGGCTACGAGCAGTACTTC | CASSYSGGVGYEQYF
TRBJ2-1 | . | TRBV9 | TRBD2 | TGTGCCAGCAGCGACCGGCGGGGGGGTGGTGAGCAGTTCTTC | CASSDRRGGGEQFF
TRBJ1-3 | . | TRBV29-1 | . | TGCAGCGGCCAGGGCTTCTCTGGAAACACCATATATTTT | CSGQGFSGNTIYF
TRBJ1-4 | once | TRBV28 | . | TGTGCCAGCAGACCAGGTCAGAGGGCAACTAATGAAAAACTGTTTTTT | CASRPGQRATNEKLFF
TRBJ1-2 | . | TRBV7-9 | TRBD1 | TGTGCCAGCAGCCCGAGGGCAGGGGGCTATGGCTACACCTTC | CASSPRAGGYGYTF
TRBJ2-3 | . | TRBV6-6 | . | TGTGCCAGCAGTTACTCGGAGGATACGCAGTATTTT | CASSYSEDTQYF
TRBJ2-3 | . | TRBV28 | . | TGTGCCAGCAGTCCCCCACGGGGTATCGGCGCAGATACGCAGTATTTT | CASSPPRGIGADTQYF
TRBJ1-1 | . | TRBV5-1 | TRBD1 | TGCGCCAGCAGCTCACAGGGGTTCGACACTGAAGCTTTCTTT | CASSSQGFDTEAFF
TRBJ2-2 | few | TRBV7-3 | . | TGTGCCAGCAGCCCCCGGGGGGCACGGGAGCTGTTTTTT | CASSPRGARELFF
TRBJ1-5 | . | TRBV28 | . | TGTGCCAGCAGTTTGAATTCGGCCGACGGGGGTGGCAATCAGCCCCAGCATTTT | CASSLNSADGGGNQPQHF
TRBJ1-2 | . | TRBV10-3 | TRBD1 | TGTGCCAGCTCCTACAGGGACAGGGATGACTATGGCTACACCTTC | CASSYRDRDDYGYTF
TRBJ2-3 | once | TRBV11-2 | . | TGTGCCAGCAGCTTAGACAGGACAGATACGCAGTATTTT | CASSLDRTDTQYF
TRBJ2-3 | . | TRBV19 | . | TGTGCCAGTAGTAGTTCAGGGTCCACAGATACGCAGTATTTT | CASSSSGSTDTQYF
TRBJ2-7 | once | TRBV7-6 | . | TGTGCCAGCAGCGGCCAGGGGGCGCGGGGGATCCCGGGGTACTTC | CASSGQGARGIPGYF
TRBJ2-3 | few | TRBV5-1 | TRBD2 | TGCGCCAGCAGCTCCGGGACTAGCGGGGCCTACACAGATACGCAGTATTTT | CASSSGTSGAYTDTQYF
TRBJ1-2 | . | TRBV9 | TRBD1 | TGTGCCAGCAGCGCCCAGACAGGGGGCGTGTATGGCTACACCTTC | CASSAQTGGVYGYTF
TRBJ2-7 | . | TRBV7-9 | TRBD1 | TGTGCCAGCAGCCCGACAGGGGTCTACGAGCAGTACTTC | CASSPTGVYEQYF
TRBJ1-4 | few | TRBV28 | TRBD1 | TGTGCCACCTGGACAGGGGTTGGTGAAAAACTGTTTTTT | CATWTGVGEKLFF
TRBJ2-3 | . | TRBV25-1 | TRBD2 | TGTGCCAGCAGTCCACGACTAGCGGGGCTAAATACGCAGTATTTT | CASSPRLAGLNTQYF
TRBJ2-6 | . | TRBV14 | . | TGTGCCAGTGCATCTCGGGTCGGGGCCAACGTCCTGACTTTC | CASASRVGANVLTF
TRBJ2-5 | . | TRBV23-1 | . | TGCGCCAGCACACCAACAGGGAAAGGGGTTCGAAGGCAAGAGACCCAGTACTTC | CASTPTGKGVRRQETQYF
TRBJ2-1 | . | TRBV6-1 | . | TGTGCCAGCAGTCCAGGGGGGCGCAGGATTGATGAGCAGTTCTTC | CASSPGGRRIDEQFF
TRBJ2-1 | . | TRBV7-3 | . | TGTGCCAGCAGCTTGGTGGGCGGGGGCCCATCCTACAATGAGCAGTTCTTC | CASSLVGGGPSYNEQFF
TRBJ2-1 | . | TRBV2 | TRBD1 | TGTGCCAGCAGGAGGTTGGGACAGCCTACCTACAATGAGCAGTTCTTC | CASRRLGQPTYNEQFF
TRBJ1-1 | few | TRBV5-6 | . | TGTGCCAGCAGCTTTATTGGGGGCGGCGGCACTGAAGCTTTCTTT | CASSFIGGGGTEAFF
TRBJ1-5 | once | TRBV28 | TRBD1 | TGTGCCAGCAGACGAGACAGGGCTGGAGGACTTAATAGCAATCAGCCCCAGCATTTT | CASRRDRAGGLNSNQPQHF
TRBJ2-5 | . | TRBV9 | . | TGTGCCAGCAGCACCCGACAGGGAGGAGAGACCCAGTACTTC | CASSTRQGGETQYF
TRBJ2-7 | . | TRBV7-9 | . | TGTGCCAGCAGCTTAGGGGGGGTTCGGTCCTACGAGCAGTACTTC | CASSLGGVRSYEQYF
TRBJ1-6 | . | TRBV28 | TRBD1 | TGTGCCAGCAGTCACCGGGGACAGGGGCATTCACCCCTCCACTTT | CASSHRGQGHSPLHF
TRBJ1-5 | many | TRBV6-5 | . | TGTGCCAGCAGTTACTCGTTAGGAGGGCCCCAGCATTTT | CASSYSLGGPQHF
TRBJ1-6 | . | TRBV4-2 | . | TGTGCCAGCAGCCAAGATCCGGGTTCGAATAATTCACCCCTCCACTTT | CASSQDPGSNNSPLHF
TRBJ2-5 | few | TRBV7-2 | . | TGTGCCAGCTGCCTCGCGGGCCAAGAGACCCAGTACTTC | CASCLAGQETQYF